This TCR beta chain was recovered during a study of early T cells in non-severe SARS-CoV-2 infection (dated by TCRdb to 2020 to 2022). Notes on the research overall: Because TCR sequencing relied on bulk RNA taken from unsorted whole blood, pairing of alpha and beta chains was not possible. Beyond this particular receptor, the publication reports: VDJdb matching was skewed toward anti-spike CD8 responses, so virus-specific expansions were likely underestimated and private and CD4 specificities were missed.

The junction carries 10 bases between V and J, which are trimmed by 4 bases and 0 bases respectively. Reading the germline V gene gives CDR1 MNHEY and CDR2 SVGEGT. The CDR3 holds 14 amino acids from the cysteine to the phenylalanine. The DNA shown is the 42-base CDR3, in frame from base 1. The method was 5' RACE. The sequencer listed for this sample is NextSeq 500. In the TCR library protocol, unique molecular identifiers were attached to individual cDNA molecules to correct for PCR bias and sequencing error. Both TCR alpha and beta chains were sequenced, and tight co-correlation was observed between alpha and beta sequence abundances in each sample. The original pipeline was this. Decombinator V4 was used to annotate the V gene, J gene and CDR3 of the TCR sequences. TCRs were defined as expanded if a significant change between any two time points was detected under a Poisson model with p below 0.0001. TCR abundances were normalised to the total number of TCRs sequenced in each sample and reported as counts per million. MAIT TCRs were defined by TRAV1-2 paired with TRAJ12, TRAJ20 or TRAJ33, and iNKT TCRs by TRAV10 paired with TRAJ18. VDJdb, accessed 1 November 2021, was searched for CMV, EBV and SARS-CoV-2 annotated TCRs, excluding TCRs annotated for multiple antigens. TCRdb applied fastp at Q25 and MiXCR to the public reads, then kept only in-frame beta chains. Each entry merges the rows of one CDR3 protein and shows their most common DNA and genes. TCRdb's processing, not the authors', yielded these V and J calls. This sample has tens of thousands of distinct CDR3 sequences in its table, and around 12% of those were observed once. Jointly, the top ten make up 3.5% to 5.5% of the sample.

This clonotype has only a few counts. The antigen it binds to is not known. No base-level quality is on record; no much larger clone is a single base apart. A case-control design nested within a healthcare worker cohort in London, UK, was used, with weekly nasopharyngeal swab PCR tests and blood sampling performed. Healthcare workers were recruited between 23 and 31 March 2020, during the week of the UK lockdown, and were followed weekly for up to roughly 16 weeks. Source material: whole blood. The TCR sequence derives from an adult who was a healthcare worker with PCR-confirmed SARS-CoV-2 infection or an uninfected control (not recorded which). This chain joins TRBV6-2 or TRBV6-3 to TRBJ2-7; there is no confident call for the D gene. CDR3 loop: CASSSGISSYEQYF. DNA sequence: TGTGCCAGCAGTTCAGGCATCTCCTCCTACGAGCAGTACTTC.